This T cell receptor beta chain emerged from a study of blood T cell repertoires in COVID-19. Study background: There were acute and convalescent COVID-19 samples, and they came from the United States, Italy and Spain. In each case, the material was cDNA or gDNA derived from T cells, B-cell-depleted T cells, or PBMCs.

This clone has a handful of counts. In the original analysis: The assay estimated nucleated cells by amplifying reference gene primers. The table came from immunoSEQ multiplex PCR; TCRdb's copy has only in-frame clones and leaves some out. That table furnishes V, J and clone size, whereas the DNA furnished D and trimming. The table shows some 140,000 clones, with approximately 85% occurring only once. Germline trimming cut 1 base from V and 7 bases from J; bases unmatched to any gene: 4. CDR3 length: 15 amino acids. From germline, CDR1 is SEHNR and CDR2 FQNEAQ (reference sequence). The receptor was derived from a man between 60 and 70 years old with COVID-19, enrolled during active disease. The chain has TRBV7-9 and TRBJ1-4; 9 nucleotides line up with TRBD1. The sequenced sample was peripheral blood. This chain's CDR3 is CASSLDGQGFEKLFF. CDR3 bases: TGTGCCAGCAGCTTAGATGGACAGGGGTTTGAAAAACTGTTTTTT. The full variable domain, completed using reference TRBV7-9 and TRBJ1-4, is DTGVSQNPRHKITKRGQNVTFRCDPISEHNRLYWYRQTLGQGPEFLTYFQNEAQLEKSRLLSDRFSAERPKGSFSTLEIQRTEQGDSAMYLCASSLDGQGFEKLFFGSGTQLSVL.